A selection of T cell receptor beta chains follows, all from one sample in a study of cytomegalovirus exposure and HLA in healthy donors. Profiling relied on immunoSEQ multiplex PCR, and the TCRdb table lists in-frame clones only, not all of them. The table lists approximately 180,000 clones, 75% of them singletons. The sequencing sample was made of PBMCs. These receptors all stem from a male donor in good health and CMV-seronegative. Both conserved end residues are part of each CDR3. The order of the fields is clone size, J gene, V gene, D gene, CDR3 DNA, CDR3 protein. D genes are given only for firm matches. Part of the rows lack a size; the others show once, few, many or a class for expanded clones.

abundance: -
j_gene: TRBJ2-1
v_gene: TRBV29-1
d_gene: -
CDR3nt: TGCAGCGACCTACGGACCGGGGGTCGCAATGAGCAGTTCTTC
CDR3aa: CSDLRTGGRNEQFF

abundance: -
j_gene: TRBJ2-1
v_gene: TRBV7-9
d_gene: TRBD2
CDR3nt: TGTGCCAGCAGCTTAGGGAGCGGGAGGACGGATGAGCAGTTCTTC
CDR3aa: CASSLGSGRTDEQFF

abundance: -
j_gene: TRBJ1-5
v_gene: TRBV5-4
d_gene: -
CDR3nt: TGTGCCAGCAGCTTGGCCCCCGGAGATCAGCCCCAGCATTTT
CDR3aa: CASSLAPGDQPQHF

abundance: -
j_gene: TRBJ1-4
v_gene: TRBV15
d_gene: -
CDR3nt: TGTGCCACCAGCATCGGGAGGAGGGGGATAACTAATGAAAAACTGTTTTTT
CDR3aa: CATSIGRRGITNEKLFF

abundance: -
j_gene: TRBJ2-7
v_gene: TRBV23-1
d_gene: TRBD2
CDR3nt: TGCGCCAGCAGTCTCAGGTCCCTAGCGGGAGCCTACGAGCAGTACTTC
CDR3aa: CASSLRSLAGAYEQYF

abundance: -
j_gene: TRBJ1-6
v_gene: TRBV28
d_gene: TRBD1
CDR3nt: TGTGCCAGCCAGCCCACCGGGACAGGGGATTCACCCCTCCACTTT
CDR3aa: CASQPTGTGDSPLHF

abundance: few
j_gene: TRBJ2-4
v_gene: TRBV6-6
d_gene: TRBD1
CDR3nt: TGTGCCAGCAAGCCCCCCAGGGGGGCCAAAAACATTCAGTACTTC
CDR3aa: CASKPPRGAKNIQYF

abundance: -
j_gene: TRBJ1-2
v_gene: TRBV7-9
d_gene: -
CDR3nt: TGTGCCAGCAGCCGCGGACTGGCGGGTTCGTATGGCTACACCTTC
CDR3aa: CASSRGLAGSYGYTF

abundance: -
j_gene: TRBJ1-5
v_gene: TRBV30
d_gene: -
CDR3nt: TGTGCCTGGAGTGACAGGGGCAATCAGCCCCAGCATTTT
CDR3aa: CAWSDRGNQPQHF

abundance: -
j_gene: TRBJ2-1
v_gene: TRBV5-1
d_gene: -
CDR3nt: TGCGCCAGCAGCGCACAGGGCAGGACCTACAATGAGCAGTTCTTC
CDR3aa: CASSAQGRTYNEQFF

abundance: few
j_gene: TRBJ2-1
v_gene: TRBV9
d_gene: TRBD2
CDR3nt: TGTGCCAGCAGTGGACTAGCGGGTTTCTCCTACAATGAACAGTTCTTC
CDR3aa: CASSGLAGFSYNEQFF

abundance: few
j_gene: TRBJ2-1
v_gene: TRBV11-3
d_gene: TRBD2
CDR3nt: TGTGCCAGCAGCGATGGACTAGCGGGACCTTACAATGAGCAGTTCTTC
CDR3aa: CASSDGLAGPYNEQFF

abundance: -
j_gene: TRBJ2-3
v_gene: TRBV6-5
d_gene: -
CDR3nt: TGTGCCAGCAGTCAGTCAGATACGCAGTATTTT
CDR3aa: CASSQSDTQYF

abundance: -
j_gene: TRBJ1-6
v_gene: TRBV7-9
d_gene: TRBD1
CDR3nt: TGTGCCAGCAGCTTAGAGCGACAGGGGTATTCACCCCTCCACTTT
CDR3aa: CASSLERQGYSPLHF

abundance: -
j_gene: TRBJ2-7
v_gene: TRBV27
d_gene: -
CDR3nt: TGTGCCAGCAGTTTCGGCCGGAGCGCCTACGAGCAGTACTTC
CDR3aa: CASSFGRSAYEQYF

abundance: -
j_gene: TRBJ2-7
v_gene: TRBV28
d_gene: TRBD2
CDR3nt: TGTGCCAGCAGTCCAGCCGCGGGAGGGTTCTACGAGCAGTACTTC
CDR3aa: CASSPAAGGFYEQYF

abundance: -
j_gene: TRBJ1-5
v_gene: TRBV15
d_gene: -
CDR3nt: TGTGCCACCAGCCGGGGATCCCACAGTTACAATCAGCCCCAGCATTTT
CDR3aa: CATSRGSHSYNQPQHF

abundance: few
j_gene: TRBJ1-5
v_gene: TRBV5-1
d_gene: TRBD1
CDR3nt: TGCGCCAGCAGCTCAGAACCGGGACAGGGGGCTCAGCCCCAGCATTTT
CDR3aa: CASSSEPGQGAQPQHF

abundance: -
j_gene: TRBJ1-4
v_gene: TRBV6-4
d_gene: -
CDR3nt: TGTGCCAGCAGTCTCTGGGAGAATGAAAAACTGTTTTTT
CDR3aa: CASSLWENEKLFF

abundance: -
j_gene: TRBJ2-7
v_gene: TRBV7-9
d_gene: TRBD2
CDR3nt: TGTGCCAGCAGCCCCGCCGGGACTAGTCGCTACGAGCAGTACTTC
CDR3aa: CASSPAGTSRYEQYF

abundance: -
j_gene: TRBJ2-3
v_gene: TRBV4-1
d_gene: TRBD2
CDR3nt: TGCGCCAGCAGCCAAGATCAAGCTTTAGGGCTAGCGGGAGTCCCTAGCACAGATACGCAGTATTTT
CDR3aa: CASSQDQALGLAGVPSTDTQYF

abundance: few
j_gene: TRBJ1-4
v_gene: TRBV28
d_gene: -
CDR3nt: TGTGCCAGCAGGATGGGGGGGGCAACTAATGAAAAACTGTTTTTT
CDR3aa: CASRMGGATNEKLFF

abundance: -
j_gene: TRBJ1-1
v_gene: TRBV27
d_gene: -
CDR3nt: TGTGCCAGCAGTTTCGAGGGAAGACGGCCTGAAGCTTTCTTT
CDR3aa: CASSFEGRRPEAFF

abundance: -
j_gene: TRBJ2-7
v_gene: TRBV2
d_gene: -
CDR3nt: TGTGCCAGCAGTGAAGCGGTCAGGGACTACGAGCAGTACTTC
CDR3aa: CASSEAVRDYEQYF

abundance: -
j_gene: TRBJ2-3
v_gene: TRBV4-1
d_gene: -
CDR3nt: TGCGCCAGCAGCCAAGACACACCACCCCCAGATACGCAGTATTTT
CDR3aa: CASSQDTPPPDTQYF

abundance: -
j_gene: TRBJ2-6
v_gene: TRBV27
d_gene: -
CDR3nt: TGTGCCAGCAGTTTTTCAGGGACTGGGGCCAACGTCCTGACTTTC
CDR3aa: CASSFSGTGANVLTF

abundance: -
j_gene: TRBJ1-2
v_gene: TRBV6-5
d_gene: TRBD1
CDR3nt: TGTGCCAGCAGTTACTCGGGCAGGGGGGTGAACTATGGCTACACCTTC
CDR3aa: CASSYSGRGVNYGYTF

abundance: -
j_gene: TRBJ2-7
v_gene: TRBV12-5
d_gene: -
CDR3nt: TGTGCTAGTGGCCAAATCCCCCCTTTAGACAGAGGCTACGAGCAGTACTTC
CDR3aa: CASGQIPPLDRGYEQYF

abundance: -
j_gene: TRBJ1-1
v_gene: TRBV18
d_gene: TRBD1
CDR3nt: TGTGCCAGCTCACCAAAGACAGGGGCTATCACTGAAGCTTTCTTT
CDR3aa: CASSPKTGAITEAFF

abundance: -
j_gene: TRBJ1-2
v_gene: TRBV11-1
d_gene: TRBD1
CDR3nt: TGTGCCAGCAGCCCCCTTCCAGGGGGTGACTATGGCTACACCTTC
CDR3aa: CASSPLPGGDYGYTF

abundance: few
j_gene: TRBJ2-1
v_gene: TRBV28
d_gene: TRBD2
CDR3nt: TGTGCCAGCAGTTTACAAGCGGCGGGGGATGAGCAGTTCTTC
CDR3aa: CASSLQAAGDEQFF

abundance: -
j_gene: TRBJ1-5
v_gene: TRBV30
d_gene: -
CDR3nt: TGTGCCTGGAGTAAGAAGGGGGGCAATCAGCCCCAGCATTTT
CDR3aa: CAWSKKGGNQPQHF

abundance: -
j_gene: TRBJ1-2
v_gene: TRBV30
d_gene: TRBD1
CDR3nt: TGTGCCTGGAGTGTAATGGACAGGGGGCCTTATGATGGCTACACCTTC
CDR3aa: CAWSVMDRGPYDGYTF

abundance: -
j_gene: TRBJ1-2
v_gene: TRBV4-1
d_gene: TRBD1
CDR3nt: TGCGCCAGCAGCCAAAGCACCATAACAGGGGCTGGCTACACCTTC
CDR3aa: CASSQSTITGAGYTF

abundance: -
j_gene: TRBJ2-1
v_gene: TRBV13
d_gene: -
CDR3nt: TGTGCCAGCAGCAAGGACAACAGGGACCTTTTTCGGAATGAGCAGTTCTTC
CDR3aa: CASSKDNRDLFRNEQFF

abundance: -
j_gene: TRBJ2-3
v_gene: TRBV29-1
d_gene: TRBD1
CDR3nt: TGCAGCGCCTACAGGGGGCGCATAGATACGCAGTATTTT
CDR3aa: CSAYRGRIDTQYF

abundance: -
j_gene: TRBJ2-3
v_gene: TRBV28
d_gene: -
CDR3nt: TGTGCCAGCAGTTCGCAGGGCGAGCCCACAGATACGCAGTATTTT
CDR3aa: CASSSQGEPTDTQYF

abundance: few
j_gene: TRBJ1-1
v_gene: TRBV28
d_gene: -
CDR3nt: TGTGCCAGCAGTTTAACGCGGAACACTGAAGCTTTCTTT
CDR3aa: CASSLTRNTEAFF

abundance: few
j_gene: TRBJ1-4
v_gene: TRBV6-1
d_gene: TRBD1
CDR3nt: TGTGCCAGCAATGACAGGGGTGCAACTAATGAAAAACTGTTTTTT
CDR3aa: CASNDRGATNEKLFF

abundance: few
j_gene: TRBJ2-1
v_gene: TRBV4-2
d_gene: TRBD2
CDR3nt: TGTGCCAGCAGCCAAGGGGGGGCTAGCGGGATTGCCTACAATGAGCAGTTCTTC
CDR3aa: CASSQGGASGIAYNEQFF

abundance: once
j_gene: TRBJ2-3
v_gene: TRBV25-1
d_gene: TRBD2
CDR3nt: TGTGCCAGCAGTGAATATGCTAGCGGGAGAATAGATACGCAGTATTTT
CDR3aa: CASSEYASGRIDTQYF

abundance: few
j_gene: TRBJ1-5
v_gene: TRBV30
d_gene: -
CDR3nt: TGTGCCTGGAGTCGCCGTGTGAGTTATCAGCCCCAGCATTTT
CDR3aa: CAWSRRVSYQPQHF

abundance: -
j_gene: TRBJ2-1
v_gene: TRBV11-3
d_gene: -
CDR3nt: TGTGCCAGCAGCTCCGACAGAGGAGAGCAGTTCTTC
CDR3aa: CASSSDRGEQFF

abundance: -
j_gene: TRBJ1-6
v_gene: TRBV9
d_gene: TRBD1
CDR3nt: TGTGCCAGCAGCGTCGCCACAGGGGTCGTTGATTCACCCCTCCACTTT
CDR3aa: CASSVATGVVDSPLHF

abundance: -
j_gene: TRBJ2-7
v_gene: TRBV4-1
d_gene: -
CDR3nt: TGCGCCACCAGGGGGGGAGTAGGCGAGCAGTACTTC
CDR3aa: CATRGGVGEQYF

abundance: -
j_gene: TRBJ1-1
v_gene: TRBV6-5
d_gene: TRBD1
CDR3nt: TGTGCCAGCAGTTCACAGGGGCTCCTGAACACTGAAGCTTTCTTT
CDR3aa: CASSSQGLLNTEAFF

abundance: few
j_gene: TRBJ2-7
v_gene: TRBV15
d_gene: -
CDR3nt: TGTGCCACCAGCAGTTCTAGCTTCGAGCAGTACTTC
CDR3aa: CATSSSSFEQYF

abundance: -
j_gene: TRBJ1-3
v_gene: TRBV6-5
d_gene: -
CDR3nt: TGTGCCAGCAGTTACTCAAGTGGAGGAGGTGGAAACACCATATATTTT
CDR3aa: CASSYSSGGGGNTIYF

abundance: -
j_gene: TRBJ1-6
v_gene: TRBV10-3
d_gene: -
CDR3nt: TGTGCCATCAGGGGCAACAGCTCCTATAATTCACCCCTCCACTTT
CDR3aa: CAIRGNSSYNSPLHF

abundance: few
j_gene: TRBJ1-5
v_gene: TRBV27
d_gene: TRBD1
CDR3nt: TGTGCCAGCAGTTTATTCCAGGGGGGTAGCAATCAGCCCCAGCATTTT
CDR3aa: CASSLFQGGSNQPQHF